What follows describes a single T cell receptor beta chain. The antigen is not known. These data originate in a study of T cell responses to AZD1222 COVID-19 vaccine. Study-level points and caveats: CD4 TCRs covered the whole spike, strongest at regions 160-218 and 743-854. The donor cohort was predominantly white British with a female majority, and clonal diversity may have been underestimated.

Only in-frame clones appear in the TCRdb table, and some are missing; sequencing was by immunoSEQ multiplex PCR. The top ten hold 4.5% to 5.5% of the sample, which has approximately 83,000 clones, approximately 90% seen once. With V trimmed by 5 bases and J by 9 bases, 6 bases remained unmatched. The CDR3 loop spans 14 amino acids. The germline V gene has CDR1 SGHAT and CDR2 FQNNGV. The sequences come from peripheral blood, collected on day 0 of MenACWY control vaccination. The chain combines TRBV11-2 with TRBJ2-4; TRBD2 matches 11 bases. The clonotype comes from an adult in good health. The CDR3 coding sequence is TGTGCCAGCAGCCCCAGACTAGCGGGGAGCATTCAGTACTTC. It yields the protein CASSPRLAGSIQYF. The full variable domain, rest sourced from reference TRBV11-2 and TRBJ2-4, is EAGVAQSPRYKIIEKRQSVAFWCNPISGHATLYWYQQILGQGPKLLIQFQNNGVVDDSQLPKDRFSAERLKGVDSTLKIQPAKLEDSAVYLCASSPRLAGSIQYFGAGTRLSVL.